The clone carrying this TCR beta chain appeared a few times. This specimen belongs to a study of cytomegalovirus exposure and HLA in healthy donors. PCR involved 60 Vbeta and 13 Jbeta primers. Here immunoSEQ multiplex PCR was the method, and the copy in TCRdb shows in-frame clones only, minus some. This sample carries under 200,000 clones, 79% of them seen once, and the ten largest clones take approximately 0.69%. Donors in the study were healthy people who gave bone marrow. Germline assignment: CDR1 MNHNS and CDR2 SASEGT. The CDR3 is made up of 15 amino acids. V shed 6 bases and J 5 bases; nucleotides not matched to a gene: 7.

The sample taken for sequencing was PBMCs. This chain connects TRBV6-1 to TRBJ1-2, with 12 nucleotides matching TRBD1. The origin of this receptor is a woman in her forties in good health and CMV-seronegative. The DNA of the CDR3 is TGTGCCAGCAGGACCCGGGACAGGGGGCATTATGGCTACACCTTC. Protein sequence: CASRTRDRGHYGYTF.